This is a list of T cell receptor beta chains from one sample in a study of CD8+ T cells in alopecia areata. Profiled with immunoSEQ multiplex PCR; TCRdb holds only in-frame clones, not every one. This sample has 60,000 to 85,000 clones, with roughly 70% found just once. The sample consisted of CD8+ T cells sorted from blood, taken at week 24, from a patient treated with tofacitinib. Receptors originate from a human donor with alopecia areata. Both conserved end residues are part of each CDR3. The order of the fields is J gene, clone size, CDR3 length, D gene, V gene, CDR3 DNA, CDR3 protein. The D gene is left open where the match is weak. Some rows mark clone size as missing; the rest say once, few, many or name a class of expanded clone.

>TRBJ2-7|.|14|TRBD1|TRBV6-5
TGTGCCAGCAGTTACTCACAGGGGTCCTACGAGCAGTACTTC
CASSYSQGSYEQYF
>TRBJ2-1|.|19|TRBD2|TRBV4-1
TGCGCCAGCAGCCAAGATCATTGGAGAGTAGCGGGGACCGACAATGAGCAGTTCTTC
CASSQDHWRVAGTDNEQFF
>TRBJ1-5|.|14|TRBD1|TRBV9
TGTGCCAGCAGCCCAGAGGACAGGGTAGAGCCCCAGCATTTT
CASSPEDRVEPQHF
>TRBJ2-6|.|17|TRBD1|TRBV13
TGTGCCAGCAGCCCCGGGACAGCTTACCCTGGGGCCAACGTCCTGACTTTC
CASSPGTAYPGANVLTF
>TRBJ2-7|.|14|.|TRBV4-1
TGCGCCAGCAGCCAAGTCGATGGTACCTACGAGCAGTACTTC
CASSQVDGTYEQYF
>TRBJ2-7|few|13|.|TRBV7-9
TGTGCCAGCAGCTTAAGTCTGCGGGACGGACAGTACTTC
CASSLSLRDGQYF
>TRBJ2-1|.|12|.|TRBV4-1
TGCGCCAGTGTAGGAGGTTCTAATGAGCAGTTCTTC
CASVGGSNEQFF
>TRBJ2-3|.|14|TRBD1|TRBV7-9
TGTGCCAGCAGCTTCACAGGGGGAACAGATACGCAGTATTTT
CASSFTGGTDTQYF
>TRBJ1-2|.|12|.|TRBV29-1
TGCAGCGTTCTCTGGAACAACTATGGCTACACCTTC
CSVLWNNYGYTF
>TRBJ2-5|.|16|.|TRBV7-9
TGTGCCAGCAGCCGAACTCAGGGGCAGATCGCGGAGACCCAGTACTTC
CASSRTQGQIAETQYF
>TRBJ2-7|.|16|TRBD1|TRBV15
TGTGCCACCAGCAGAGATACGACAGGGTTCTCCTACGAGCAGTACTTC
CATSRDTTGFSYEQYF
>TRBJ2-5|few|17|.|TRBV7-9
TGTGCCAGCACCGATTTAAATCCTACAGTATTGCAAGAGACCCAGTACTTC
CASTDLNPTVLQETQYF
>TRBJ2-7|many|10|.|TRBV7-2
TGTGCCAGCAGCGGGTACGAGCAGTACTTC
CASSGYEQYF
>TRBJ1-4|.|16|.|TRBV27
TGTGCCAGCAGTCCCCTTTTGCCTGCAACTAATGAAAAACTGTTTTTT
CASSPLLPATNEKLFF
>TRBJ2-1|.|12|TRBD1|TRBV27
TGTGCCGGACAGGGGGCGTACAATGAGCAGTTCTTC
CAGQGAYNEQFF
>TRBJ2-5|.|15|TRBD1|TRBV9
TGTGCCAGCAGTGACACAGGGGACAGCGAAGAGACCCAGTACTTC
CASSDTGDSEETQYF
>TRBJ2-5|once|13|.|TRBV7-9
TGTGCCAGCAGCTCCAAAGAGGAGCAGACCCAGTACTTC
CASSSKEEQTQYF
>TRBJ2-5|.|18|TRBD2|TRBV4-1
TGCGCCAGCAGCCACTTTAGCGGGGGACCCCAGTTTTCGGAGACCCAGTACTTC
CASSHFSGGPQFSETQYF
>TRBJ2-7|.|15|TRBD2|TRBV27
TGTGCCAGCAGTCTAGCGGGAGTCGGGACCTACGAGCAGTACTTC
CASSLAGVGTYEQYF
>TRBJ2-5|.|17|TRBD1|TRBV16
TGTGCCAGCAGCCAAAATATCGACAGGGGCTTGGGTAAGACCCAGTACTTC
CASSQNIDRGLGKTQYF
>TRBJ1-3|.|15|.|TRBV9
TGTGCCAGCAGCGTAGGTCGAACTTCTGGAAACACCATATATTTT
CASSVGRTSGNTIYF
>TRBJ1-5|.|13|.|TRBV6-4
TGTGCCAGCAGTCTCGGCCAGACAGGTCCCCAGCATTTT
CASSLGQTGPQHF
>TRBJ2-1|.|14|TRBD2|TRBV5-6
TGTGCCAGCAGCTCGGGACTAGTTATTGATGAGCAGTTCTTC
CASSSGLVIDEQFF
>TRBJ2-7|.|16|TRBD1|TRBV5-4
TGTGCCAGCAGCGCCACAGGGGGGACCACCTCCTACGAGCAGTACTTC
CASSATGGTTSYEQYF
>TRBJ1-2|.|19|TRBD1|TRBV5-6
TGTGCCAGCAGCCCCTACCCCCCGGGACAGGAGTCAGCTAACTATGGCTACACCTTC
CASSPYPPGQESANYGYTF
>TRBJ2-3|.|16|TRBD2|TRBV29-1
TGCAGCGTTGGGAGGGCGCGGGAGGGAAGCACAGATACGCAGTATTTT
CSVGRAREGSTDTQYF
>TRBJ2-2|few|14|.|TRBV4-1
TGCGCCAGCAGCCAAGCTCTGGGGGTCGGGGAGCTGTTTTTT
CASSQALGVGELFF
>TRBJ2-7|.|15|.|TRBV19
TGTGCCAGTAGTTATGGACAGCGGTGGGACTACGAGCAGTACTTC
CASSYGQRWDYEQYF
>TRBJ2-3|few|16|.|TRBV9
TGTGCCAGCAGCGTAGACCGGGAGCGAAACACAGATACGCAGTATTTT
CASSVDRERNTDTQYF
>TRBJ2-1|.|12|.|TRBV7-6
TGTGCCAGCAGCCCGACCCATCTTGAGCAGTTCTTC
CASSPTHLEQFF
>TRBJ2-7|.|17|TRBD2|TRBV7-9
TGTGCCAGCAGCTCCCCAGGCGGGACTAGCGCCGCCTACGAGCAGTACTTC
CASSSPGGTSAAYEQYF
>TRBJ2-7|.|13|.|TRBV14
TGTGCCAGCAGCCAAGTGTCGGCCTACGAGCAGTACTTC
CASSQVSAYEQYF
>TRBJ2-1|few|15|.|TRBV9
TGTGCCAGCAGCCTTCGGGATACCTCCTACAATGAGCAGTTCTTC
CASSLRDTSYNEQFF
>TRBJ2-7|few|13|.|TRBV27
TGTGCCAGCAGTTTGGGGTCCGGTTACGAGCAGTACTTC
CASSLGSGYEQYF
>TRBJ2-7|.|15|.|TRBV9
TGTGCCAGCAGCGTAGCTGGGCAGGGCCCCTACGAGCAGTACTTC
CASSVAGQGPYEQYF
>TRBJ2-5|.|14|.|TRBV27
TGTGCCAGCAGTTTACAGGGGGGTAGCGAGACCCAGTACTTC
CASSLQGGSETQYF
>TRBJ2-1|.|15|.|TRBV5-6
TGTGCCAGCAGCCAAGGCGTCGGCCAGAACAATGAGCAGTTCTTC
CASSQGVGQNNEQFF
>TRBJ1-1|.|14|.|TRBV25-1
TGTGCCAGCAGTGAATCGGCCCGGGGGCGCGATGCTTTCTTT
CASSESARGRDAFF